Listed here are 8 T cell receptor beta chains from one sample, sequenced in a study of T cell repertoires in cytomegalovirus infection. TCRdb re-called the reads with MiXCR, one entry per CDR3 protein. In the table there are hundreds of thousands of distinct CDR3 sequences, around 6.6% of which are singletons. The sample consisted of PBMCs. These receptors were collected from a human donor in good health (CMV status not recorded). Some clones in this sample may be carry-over from other donors' samples.

As regards this clonotype: This may be a read error, as it is one base from a much larger clone. V is TRBV11-2 and J is TRBJ2-1; no reliable D call. Germline V gene lookup returns CDR1 SGHAT and CDR2 FQNNGV. The CDR3 contains 16 residues. Trimming took 4 bases from V and 0 from J, leaving 13 bases between them. The CDR3 coding sequence is TGTGCCAGCAGCTCATTACGGGCGAGCTCCTACAATGAGCAGTTCTTC. Translating it yields CASSSLRASSYNEQFF.

Many counts were recorded for this clonotype. A read error may produce the germline difference seen at one junction end. V is TRBV4-3 and J is TRBJ1-6, with D unclear. Looked up from germline, CDR1 is LGHNA and CDR2 is YSLEER. The CDR3 covers 15 residues. The CDR3 loop is CASSEDPYFNSPLHF. The CDR3 coding sequence is TGCGCCAGCAGCGAAGACCCTTACTTTAATTCACCCCTCCACTTT.

In this sample, this clonotype turned up a few times. V gene TRBV20-1 combines with J gene TRBJ2-7, with D unresolved. From germline, CDR1 is DFQATT and CDR2 SNEGSKA (reference sequence). The germline V and J ends were trimmed by 4 bases and 3 bases, with 13 bases remaining between them. The CDR3 consists of 13 residues. The CDR3 is CSAIPHGFYEQYF. In DNA form, the CDR3 reads TGCAGTGCTATCCCCCACGGGTTCTACGAGCAGTACTTC.

This clonotype was counted ten times or more. The V call is TRBV7-2, the J call TRBJ2-5; D is unresolved. Germline values: CDR1 SGHTA, CDR2 FQGNSA. V was cut by 5 bases and J by 4 bases, with 5 bases left in between. The CDR3 totals 11 residues. The CDR3 reads CASSAIETQYF. The CDR3 region has the DNA TGTGCCAGCAGCGCTATAGAGACCCAGTACTTC.

This clonotype was counted at least ten times. This chain connects TRBV20-1 to TRBJ2-7; TRBD2 agrees at 10 bases. CDR3 size: 13 residues. Looked up from germline, CDR1 is DFQATT and CDR2 is SNEGSKA (reference sequence). V shed 4 bases and J 3 bases; nucleotides not matched to a gene: 3. This chain's CDR3 is CSAMASGGYEQYF. In nucleotides, the CDR3 is TGCAGTGCTATGGCTAGCGGGGGCTACGAGCAGTACTTC.

This clonotype was seen many times. V and J are TRBV3-1 and TRBJ2-7; D not resolved. Trimming left V 1 base short and J 0 bases short, with 4 bases between. Germline values: CDR1 LGHDT, CDR2 YNNKEL (reference sequence). CDR3 length: 13 amino acids. The CDR3 sequence: CASSQGNSYEQYF. CDR3 bases: TGTGCCAGCAGCCAAGGGAACTCCTACGAGCAGTACTTC.

This clonotype showed up many times. This chain's CDR3 is CASSYRTSGGYNEQFF. The CDR3 region has the DNA TGTGCCAGCAGTTACCGTACCAGCGGGGGTTACAATGAGCAGTTCTTC. The rearrangement joins TRBV6-2 or TRBV6-3 to TRBJ2-1, with 8 bases that match TRBD2. CDR1 MNHEY and CDR2 SVGEGT come from the germline V gene. Losses at the gene ends were 2 bases for V and 4 bases for J; bases not matched to a gene: 7. This CDR3 is 16 amino acids long.

This clonotype came up many times. This rearrangement joins TRBV30 to TRBJ2-2, with D possibly being TRBD1 or TRBD2 (5 bases each). Trimming shortened V by 4 bases and J by 7 bases, and 10 bases separated the two germline ends. Germline V gene lookup returns CDR1 GTSNPN and CDR2 SVGIG (reference sequence). CDR3 length equals 12 residues. CDR3 sequence reads: CAWNGAGGELFF. As DNA, the CDR3 is TGTGCCTGGAACGGGGCGGGCGGGGAGCTGTTTTTT.